These T cell receptor beta chains were read from a single sample in a study of blood T cell repertoires in COVID-19. Produced via immunoSEQ multiplex PCR; TCRdb's table is partial and in-frame only. The table has 300,000 to 450,000 clones, 85% seen once; the top ten hold roughly 3.4%. The material sequenced was peripheral blood. Receptors were obtained from a woman under 30 with acute or convalescent COVID-19. CDR3s include the opening cysteine and the closing phenylalanine or tryptophan. The listing skips clone size in some rows; elsewhere it reads once, few, many or a size class.

clone_size	v_call	j_call	cdr3_aa
-	TRBV14	TRBJ2-2	CASSQDVGQPLKATGELFF
-	TRBV3-1/TRBV3-2	TRBJ2-1	CASRSGDEQFF
few	TRBV7-8	TRBJ1-4	CASSLVALGNEKLFF
-	TRBV9	TRBJ1-1	CASSTGGLRNTEAFF
-	TRBV29-1	TRBJ2-7	CSVEGDRGSSYEQYF
-	TRBV3-1/TRBV3-2	TRBJ1-1	CASSPSRGTEAFF
-	TRBV2	TRBJ1-2	CASAKSPSGGENYGYTF
-	TRBV5-1	TRBJ2-2	CASSTTLRTSGTGELFF
-	TRBV12-3/TRBV12-4	TRBJ1-1	CASSLYFTEAFF
-	TRBV6-5	TRBJ2-7	CASSLTSGVSYEQYF
-	TRBV27	TRBJ1-1	CASSFRGNTEAFF
-	TRBV21-1	TRBJ2-2	CASSKAQANTGELFF
-	TRBV7-9	TRBJ2-5	CASSSRQELQETQYF
-	TRBV10-1	TRBJ2-4	CASSGGQKNIQYF
-	TRBV19	TRBJ1-1	CATRQGSINTEAFF
-	TRBV24-1	TRBJ2-2	CATSDPINTGELFF
-	TRBV9	TRBJ1-3	CASSALTGYSGNTIYF
-	TRBV28	TRBJ1-1	CASSFPVQPTEAFF
once	TRBV21-1	TRBJ2-1	CASNCSTYNEQFF
-	TRBV11-1	TRBJ2-5	CASSAPSGGWETQYF
-	TRBV28	TRBJ2-3	CASSPPPPQADTQYF
-	TRBV3-1/TRBV3-2	TRBJ1-5	CASSQGGTLRQPQHF
-	TRBV19	TRBJ1-5	CASSSPDGDPNQPQHF